This passage covers 5 T cell receptor beta chains from one sample sequenced in a study of blood T cell repertoires in COVID-19. Libraries were prepared by immunoSEQ multiplex PCR; TCRdb keeps only in-frame clonotypes and omits some of them. Of approximately 52,000 clones in the sample, 65% to 90% were seen once. The sequenced material came from peripheral blood. These receptor sequences come from a man in his sixties or seventies with acute or convalescent COVID-19.

This chain links TRBV4-2 with TRBJ1-5; tentative D call: TRBD1 (6 bases). Trimming cost V 4 bases and J 7 bases, with 17 bases left between them. CDR1 LGHNA and CDR2 YNFKEQ come from the germline V gene. This CDR3 comprises 15 residues. The CDR3 spells CASSRTGQGLQPQHF. The CDR3 DNA reads TGTGCCAGCAGCCGGACGGGCCAGGGGTTACAGCCCCAGCATTTT.

The V call is TRBV28, the J call TRBJ1-5, with a tentative D call TRBD1 (5 bases). V was trimmed by 6 bases and J by 1 base, leaving 16 bases between them. Germline V lookup: CDR1 MDHEN, CDR2 SYDVKM. The CDR3 runs to 16 residues. The CDR3 is CASRLYGRGSNQPQHF. CDR3 DNA sequence: TGTGCCAGCAGGCTCTACGGTAGGGGAAGCAATCAGCCCCAGCATTTT.

The J gene is TRBJ2-1, the V gene TRBV6-2 or TRBV6-3, with a tentative D call TRBD1 (6 bases). The germline CDR1 and CDR2 sequences are MNHEY and SVGEGT. V was pared by 0 bases and J by 4 bases, with 10 bases between. There are 15 residues in the CDR3. The CDR3 DNA is TGTGCCAGCAGTTACTCGAGGACAGATTACAATGAGCAGTTCTTC. Translating gives CASSYSRTDYNEQFF.

The rearrangement uses TRBV28 and TRBJ1-5, with TRBD1 matching 10 bases. The germline CDR1 and CDR2 sequences are MDHEN and SYDVKM. The CDR3 covers 15 residues. J lost 5 bases, V lost 0 bases, and 1 base had no gene match. The CDR3 protein is CASSLWGTGDQPQHF. As DNA, the CDR3 is TGTGCCAGCAGTTTATGGGGGACAGGGGATCAGCCCCAGCATTTT.

The chain combines TRBV10-3 with TRBJ1-1, with 8 bases matching TRBD1. Germline CDR1 and CDR2: ENHRY and SYGVKD. The CDR3 is 13 residues long. V trimming: 9 bases; J trimming: 4 bases; junction bases outside the gene matches: 7. The CDR3 protein is CAISDREGTEAFF. The CDR3, as DNA: TGTGCCATATCGGACAGGGAAGGCACTGAAGCTTTCTTT.